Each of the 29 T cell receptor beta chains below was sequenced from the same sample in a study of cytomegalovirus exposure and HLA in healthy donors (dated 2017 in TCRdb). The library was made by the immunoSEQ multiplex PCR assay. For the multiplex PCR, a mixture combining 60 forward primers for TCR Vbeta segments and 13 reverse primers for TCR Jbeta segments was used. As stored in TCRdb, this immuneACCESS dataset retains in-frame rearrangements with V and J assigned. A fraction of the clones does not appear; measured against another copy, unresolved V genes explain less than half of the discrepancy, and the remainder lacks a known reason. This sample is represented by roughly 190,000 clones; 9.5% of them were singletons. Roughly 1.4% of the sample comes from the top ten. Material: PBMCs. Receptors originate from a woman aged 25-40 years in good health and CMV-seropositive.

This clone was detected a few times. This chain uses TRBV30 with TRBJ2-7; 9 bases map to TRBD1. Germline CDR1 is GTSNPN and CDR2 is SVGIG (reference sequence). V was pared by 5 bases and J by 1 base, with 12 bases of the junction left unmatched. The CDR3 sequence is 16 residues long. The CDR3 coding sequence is TGTGCCTGGGAGGGAACTACAGGGGGCGAATCCTACGAGCAGTACTTC. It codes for CAWEGTTGGESYEQYF. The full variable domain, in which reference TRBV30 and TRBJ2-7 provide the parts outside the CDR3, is SQTIHQWPATLVQPVGSPLSLECTVEGTSNPNLYWYRQAAGRGLQLLFYSVGIGQISSEVPQNLSASRPQDRQFILSSKKLLLSDSGFYLCAWEGTTGGESYEQYFGPGTRLTVT.

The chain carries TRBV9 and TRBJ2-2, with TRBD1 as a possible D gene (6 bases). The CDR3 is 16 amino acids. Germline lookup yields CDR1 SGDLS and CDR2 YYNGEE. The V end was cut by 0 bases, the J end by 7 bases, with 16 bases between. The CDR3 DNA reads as TGTGCCAGCAGCGTAGAGGGGGAGCCCCGAGTCGGGGAGCTGTTTTTT. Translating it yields CASSVEGEPRVGELFF.

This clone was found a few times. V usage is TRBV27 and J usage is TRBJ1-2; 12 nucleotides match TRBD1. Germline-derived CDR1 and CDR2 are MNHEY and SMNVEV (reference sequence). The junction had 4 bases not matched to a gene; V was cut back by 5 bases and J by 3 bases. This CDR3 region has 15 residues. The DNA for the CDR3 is TGTGCCAGCAGTCGGGGACAGGGGGCACACTATGGCTACACCTTC. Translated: CASSRGQGAHYGYTF.

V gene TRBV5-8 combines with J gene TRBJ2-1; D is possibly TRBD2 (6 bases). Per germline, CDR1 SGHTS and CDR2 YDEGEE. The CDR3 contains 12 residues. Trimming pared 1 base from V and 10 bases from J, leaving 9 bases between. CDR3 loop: CASSLRLGEQFF. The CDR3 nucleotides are TGTGCCAGCAGCTTGAGACTAGGCGAGCAGTTCTTC.

In DNA form, the CDR3 reads TGTGCCAGCAGTTACTCTATGACTACCTCCTACGAGCAGTACTTC. Translated: CASSYSMTTSYEQYF. The chain carries TRBV6-5 and TRBJ2-7; possibly TRBD2 for D (5 bases). This CDR3 spans 15 amino acids. Germline V gives CDR1 MNHEY, CDR2 SVGAGI. V lost 0 bases to trimming and J lost 0 bases, with 9 bases between them.

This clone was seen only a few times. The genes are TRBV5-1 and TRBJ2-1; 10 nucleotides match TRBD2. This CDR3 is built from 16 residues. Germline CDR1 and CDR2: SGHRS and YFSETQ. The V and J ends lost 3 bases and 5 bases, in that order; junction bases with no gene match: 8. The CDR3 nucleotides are TGCGCCAGCAGCTCCCTTACTAGCGGGAAAAACAATGAGCAGTTCTTC. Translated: CASSSLTSGKNNEQFF.

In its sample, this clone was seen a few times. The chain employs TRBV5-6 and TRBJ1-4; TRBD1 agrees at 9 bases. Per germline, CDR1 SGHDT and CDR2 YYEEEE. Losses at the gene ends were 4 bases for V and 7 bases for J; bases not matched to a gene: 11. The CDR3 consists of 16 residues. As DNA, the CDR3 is TGTGCCAGCAGCGAAAGAGGGACAGGGTTAGGTGAAAAACTGTTTTTT. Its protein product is CASSERGTGLGEKLFF.

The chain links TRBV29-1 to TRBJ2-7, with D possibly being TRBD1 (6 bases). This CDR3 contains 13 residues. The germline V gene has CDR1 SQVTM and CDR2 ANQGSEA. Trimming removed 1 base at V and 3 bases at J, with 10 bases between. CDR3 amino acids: CSVEGAGDYEQYF. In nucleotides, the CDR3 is TGCAGCGTTGAAGGGGCAGGGGACTACGAGCAGTACTTC.

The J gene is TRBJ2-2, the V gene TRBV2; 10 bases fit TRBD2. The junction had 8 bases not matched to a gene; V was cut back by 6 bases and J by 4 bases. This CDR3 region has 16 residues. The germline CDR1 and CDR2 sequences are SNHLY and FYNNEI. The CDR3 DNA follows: TGTGCCAGCAGCGAACTAGCGGGATTTCTCACCGGGGAGCTGTTTTTT. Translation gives CASSELAGFLTGELFF.

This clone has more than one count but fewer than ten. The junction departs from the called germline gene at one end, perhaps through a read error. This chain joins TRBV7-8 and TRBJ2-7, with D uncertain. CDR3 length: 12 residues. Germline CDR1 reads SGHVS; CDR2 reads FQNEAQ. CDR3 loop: CASSLVLAVLDF. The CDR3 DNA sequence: TGTGCCAGCAGCTTAGTATTGGCGGTCCTGGACTTC.

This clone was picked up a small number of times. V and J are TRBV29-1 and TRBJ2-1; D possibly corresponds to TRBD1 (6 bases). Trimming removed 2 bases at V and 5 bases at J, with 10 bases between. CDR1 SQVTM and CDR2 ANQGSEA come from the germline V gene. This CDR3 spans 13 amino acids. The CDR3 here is CSVELTGHNEQFF. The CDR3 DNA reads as TGCAGCGTTGAATTAACAGGGCACAATGAGCAGTTCTTC.

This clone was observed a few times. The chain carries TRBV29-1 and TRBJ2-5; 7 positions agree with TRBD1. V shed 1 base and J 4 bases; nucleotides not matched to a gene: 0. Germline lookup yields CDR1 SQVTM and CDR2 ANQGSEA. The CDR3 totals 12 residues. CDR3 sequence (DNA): TGCAGCGTTGAAGGGACAGGAGAGACCCAGTACTTC. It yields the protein CSVEGTGETQYF. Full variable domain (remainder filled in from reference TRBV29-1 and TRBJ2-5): SAVISQKPSRDICQRGTSLTIQCQVDSQVTMMFWYRQQPGQSLTLIATANQGSEATYESGFVIDKFPISRPNLTFSTLTVSNMSPEDSSIYLCSVEGTGETQYFGPGTRLLVL.

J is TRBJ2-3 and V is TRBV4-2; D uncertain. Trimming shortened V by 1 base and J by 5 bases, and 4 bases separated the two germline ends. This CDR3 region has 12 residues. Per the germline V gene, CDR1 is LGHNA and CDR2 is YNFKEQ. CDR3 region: CASSQALDTQYF. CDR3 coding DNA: TGTGCCAGCAGCCAAGCCCTAGATACGCAGTATTTT.

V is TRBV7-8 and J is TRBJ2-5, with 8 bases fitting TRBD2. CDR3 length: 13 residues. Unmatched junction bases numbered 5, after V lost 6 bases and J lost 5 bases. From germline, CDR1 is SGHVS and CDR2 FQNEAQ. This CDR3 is CASRTGGGETQYF. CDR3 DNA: TGTGCCAGCAGAACGGGAGGGGGGGAGACCCAGTACTTC.

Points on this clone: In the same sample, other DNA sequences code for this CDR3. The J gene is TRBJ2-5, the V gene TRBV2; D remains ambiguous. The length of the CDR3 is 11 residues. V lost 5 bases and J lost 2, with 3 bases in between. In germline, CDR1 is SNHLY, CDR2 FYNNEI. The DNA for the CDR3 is TGTGCCAGCAGTCCTCAAGAGACCCAGTACTTC. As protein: CASSPQETQYF.

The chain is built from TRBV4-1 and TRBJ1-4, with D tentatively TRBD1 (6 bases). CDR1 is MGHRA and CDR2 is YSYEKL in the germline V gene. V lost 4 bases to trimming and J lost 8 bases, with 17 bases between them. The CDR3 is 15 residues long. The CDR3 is CASSLTPRTEEKLFF. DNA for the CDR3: TGCGCCAGCAGCCTTACGCCGAGGACAGAAGAAAAACTGTTTTTT.

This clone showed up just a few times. The CDR3: CASSETPRAKYF. CDR3 nucleotide sequence: TGCGCCAGCAGTGAGACCCCCAGGGCCAAGTACTTC. The rearrangement uses TRBV10-1 and TRBJ2-7, with D tentatively TRBD1 (5 bases). V was pared by 2 bases and J by 11 bases, with 13 bases between. The CDR3 consists of 12 residues. Germline V gene data show CDR1 as WNHNN and CDR2 as SYGVQD (reference sequence).

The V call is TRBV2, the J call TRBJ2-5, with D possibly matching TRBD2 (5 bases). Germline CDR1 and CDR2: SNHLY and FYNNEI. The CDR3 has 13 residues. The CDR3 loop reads CASQRDSEETQYF. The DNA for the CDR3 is TGTGCTAGCCAACGGGATAGTGAAGAGACCCAGTACTTC.

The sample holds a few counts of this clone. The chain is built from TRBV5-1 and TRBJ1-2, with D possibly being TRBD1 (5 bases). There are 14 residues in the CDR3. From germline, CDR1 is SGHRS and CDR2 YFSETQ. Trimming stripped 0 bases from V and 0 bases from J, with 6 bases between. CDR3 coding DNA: TGCGCCAGCAGCTTGGGACAGTCTAACTATGGCTACACCTTC. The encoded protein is CASSLGQSNYGYTF.

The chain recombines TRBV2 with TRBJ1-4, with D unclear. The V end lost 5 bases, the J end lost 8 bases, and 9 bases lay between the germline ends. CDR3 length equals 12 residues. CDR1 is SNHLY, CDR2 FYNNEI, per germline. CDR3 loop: CASSQTGEKLFF. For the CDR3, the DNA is TGTGCCAGCAGTCAAACGGGAGAAAAACTGTTTTTT.

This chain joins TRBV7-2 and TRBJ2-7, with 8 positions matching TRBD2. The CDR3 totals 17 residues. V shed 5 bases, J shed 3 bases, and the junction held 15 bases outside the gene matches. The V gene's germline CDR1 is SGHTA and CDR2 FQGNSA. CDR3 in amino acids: CASSLLSVGAGVYEQYF. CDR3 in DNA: TGTGCCAGCAGCCTCCTGTCGGTGGGAGCGGGAGTCTACGAGCAGTACTTC.

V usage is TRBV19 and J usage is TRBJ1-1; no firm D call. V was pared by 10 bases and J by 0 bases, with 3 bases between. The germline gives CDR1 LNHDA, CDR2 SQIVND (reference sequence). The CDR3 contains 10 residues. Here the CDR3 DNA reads TGTGCCACCGTGAACACTGAAGCTTTCTTT. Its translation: CATVNTEAFF.

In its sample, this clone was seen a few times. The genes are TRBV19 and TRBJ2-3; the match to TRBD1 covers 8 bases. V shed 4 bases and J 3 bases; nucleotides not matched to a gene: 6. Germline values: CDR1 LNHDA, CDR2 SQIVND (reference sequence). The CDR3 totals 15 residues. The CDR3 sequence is CASSTTGDGTDTQYF. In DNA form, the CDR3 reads TGTGCCAGTAGTACGACAGGGGATGGGACAGATACGCAGTATTTT.

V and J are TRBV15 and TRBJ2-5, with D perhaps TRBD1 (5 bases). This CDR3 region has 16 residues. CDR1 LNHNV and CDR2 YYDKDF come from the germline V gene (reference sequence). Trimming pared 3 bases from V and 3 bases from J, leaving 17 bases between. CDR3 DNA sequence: TGTGCCACCAGCAGTTCGACAGTACACGCCAAAGAGACCCAGTACTTC. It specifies CATSSSTVHAKETQYF.

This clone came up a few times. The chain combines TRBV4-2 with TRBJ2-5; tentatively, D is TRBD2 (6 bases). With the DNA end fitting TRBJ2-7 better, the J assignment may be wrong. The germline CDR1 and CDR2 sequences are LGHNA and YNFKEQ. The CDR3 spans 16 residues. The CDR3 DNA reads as TGTGCCAGCAGCCAAGACGGGGGACTCACGCCCTACGAGCAGTACTTC. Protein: CASSQDGGLTPYEQYF.

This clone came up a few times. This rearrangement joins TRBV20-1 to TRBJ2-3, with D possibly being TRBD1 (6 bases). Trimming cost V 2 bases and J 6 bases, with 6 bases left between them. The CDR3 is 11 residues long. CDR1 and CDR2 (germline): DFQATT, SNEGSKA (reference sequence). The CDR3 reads CSARRGDTQYF. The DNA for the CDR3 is TGCAGTGCTAGAAGGGGGGATACGCAGTATTTT.

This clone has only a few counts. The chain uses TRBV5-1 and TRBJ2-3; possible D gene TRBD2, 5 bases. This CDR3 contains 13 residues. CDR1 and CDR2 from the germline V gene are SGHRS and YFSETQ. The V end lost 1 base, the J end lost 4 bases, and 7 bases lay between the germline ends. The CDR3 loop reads CASSLPGADTQYF. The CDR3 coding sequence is TGCGCCAGCAGCTTGCCCGGGGCAGATACGCAGTATTTT. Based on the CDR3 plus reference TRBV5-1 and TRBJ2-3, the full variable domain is KAGVTQTPRYLIKTRGQQVTLSCSPISGHRSVSWYQQTPGQGLQFLFEYFSETQRNKGNFPGRFSGRQFSNSRSEMNVSTLELGDSALYLCASSLPGADTQYFGPGTRLTVL.

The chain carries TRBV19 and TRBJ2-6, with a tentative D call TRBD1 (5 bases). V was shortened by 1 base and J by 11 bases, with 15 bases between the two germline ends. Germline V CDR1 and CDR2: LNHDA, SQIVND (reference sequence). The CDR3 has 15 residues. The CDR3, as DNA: TGTGCCAGTAGTATAGGGCAGGGCAATAAGGACGTCCTGACTTTC. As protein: CASSIGQGNKDVLTF.

DNA of the CDR3: TGTGCCAGCAGCTTAGCAGAATGGCGGGAGGTAGAACAGTACTTC. It yields the protein CASSLAEWREVEQYF. The gene calls are TRBV7-9 and TRBJ2-5, with 8 bases that match TRBD2. V trimming: 0 bases; J trimming: 11 bases; junction bases outside the gene matches: 11. The germline V gene has CDR1 SEHNR and CDR2 FQNEAQ (reference sequence). The CDR3 loop spans 15 amino acids.